These 25 T cell receptor beta chains were sequenced from one sample in a study of OX40 agonist ivuxolimab in advanced cancers. Library preparation employed the immunoSEQ multiplex PCR assay. TCRdb mirrors the immuneACCESS table, restricted to in-frame sequences. Some clones are absent from its copies; in checked studies, under half trace to an unresolved V gene, and the reason for the others is unknown. Within this sample are 70,000 to 100,000 clones, with around 84% of them counted one time only. The biggest ten clones account for roughly 2.1% of the sample. The sequencing used CD4+ or CD8+ T cells sorted from blood, collected in a trial of the OX40 agonist ivuxolimab. The receptors stem from an adult with an advanced solid tumor such as melanoma, head and neck, liver or kidney cancer.

V is TRBV30 and J is TRBJ2-7; 9 bases map to TRBD2. The CDR3 loop spans 19 amino acids. Trimming cost V 0 bases and J 1 base; bases outside gene matches: 16. Germline CDR1 is GTSNPN and CDR2 is SVGIG (reference sequence). CDR3 nucleotides: TGTGCCTGGAGTGTAAGTTTTTTGAGTCCTAGCGGGGTGTCCTACGAGCAGTACTTC. Its translation: CAWSVSFLSPSGVSYEQYF. Filled out from reference TRBV30 and TRBJ2-7, the complete variable domain reads SQTIHQWPATLVQPVGSPLSLECTVEGTSNPNLYWYRQAAGRGLQLLFYSVGIGQISSEVPQNLSASRPQDRQFILSSKKLLLSDSGFYLCAWSVSFLSPSGVSYEQYFGPGTRLTVT.

The rearrangement uses TRBV6-6 and TRBJ2-7; 9 nucleotides line up with TRBD2. This CDR3 is built from 15 residues. Germline V lookup: CDR1 MNHNY, CDR2 SVGAGI (reference sequence). J was trimmed by 4 bases and V by 6 bases; bases with no gene match: 10. CDR3 sequence (DNA): TGTGCCAGCAGACTTAGCGGGAGATGGGGTTACGAGCAGTACTTC. It specifies CASRLSGRWGYEQYF.

The J gene is TRBJ2-3, the V gene TRBV5-5; D might be TRBD1 or TRBD2, each matching 6 bases. CDR3 size: 16 residues. Between the trimmed V and J ends, which lost 0 bases and 4 bases, there was a span of 15 bases. CDR1 is SGHKS and CDR2 is YYEKEE in the germline V gene (reference sequence). CDR3 protein: CASSLAVSGGPDTQYF. The CDR3, as DNA: TGTGCCAGCAGCTTGGCCGTCTCTGGGGGGCCAGATACGCAGTATTTT.

The chain has TRBV6-5 and TRBJ1-1; possibly TRBD1 for D (6 bases). The CDR3 has 15 residues. V was trimmed by 2 bases and J by 2 bases, leaving 12 bases between them. The germline V gene encodes CDR1 MNHEY and CDR2 SVGAGI. The CDR3 loop reads CASSYDYRVNTEAFF. CDR3 DNA sequence: TGTGCCAGCAGTTACGATTACAGGGTAAACACTGAAGCTTTCTTT.

The rearrangement joins TRBV6-5 to TRBJ1-5, with D maybe TRBD1 (6 bases). Trimming stripped 0 bases from V and 5 bases from J, with 8 bases between. CDR3 length equals 14 residues. Germline V gene data show CDR1 as MNHEY and CDR2 as SVGAGI. CDR3 DNA sequence: TGTGCCAGCAGTTACTCATCAGGGGATCAGCCCCAGCATTTT. This gives the protein CASSYSSGDQPQHF.

As DNA, the CDR3 is TGCGCCAGCAGCCCAGGACAGGGGATGAACACTGAAGCTTTCTTT. Translated, it gives CASSPGQGMNTEAFF. The chain recombines TRBV5-1 with TRBJ1-1; 9 nucleotides line up with TRBD1. This CDR3 spans 15 amino acids. Looked up from germline, CDR1 is SGHRS and CDR2 is YFSETQ. Trimming cost V 4 bases and J 0 bases; bases outside gene matches: 4. Variable domain in full (rest from reference TRBV5-1 and TRBJ1-1): KAGVTQTPRYLIKTRGQQVTLSCSPISGHRSVSWYQQTPGQGLQFLFEYFSETQRNKGNFPGRFSGRQFSNSRSEMNVSTLELGDSALYLCASSPGQGMNTEAFFGQGTRLTVV.

This chain connects TRBV5-6 to TRBJ2-4, with 8 bases that match TRBD1. V lost 5 bases to trimming and J lost 8 bases; unmatched junction nucleotides: 9. The germline V gene has CDR1 SGHDT and CDR2 YYEEEE. There are 14 residues in the CDR3. CDR3 loop: CASRTTGERDIQYF. The CDR3 DNA reads TGTGCCAGCAGAACGACAGGGGAGAGGGACATTCAGTACTTC.

This chain links TRBV10-2 with TRBJ2-5, with 7 bases aligning to TRBD1. J was trimmed by 5 bases and V by 6 bases; bases with no gene match: 6. The CDR3 sequence is 13 residues long. Germline-derived CDR1 and CDR2 are WSHSY and SAAADI. CDR3 in DNA: TGCGCCAGCAGGGATACAGGGGTGGAGACCCAGTACTTC. The encoded protein is CASRDTGVETQYF.

The chain has TRBV9 and TRBJ2-2, with 8 bases lining up with TRBD1. The CDR3 is 18 amino acids. Trimming removed 4 bases from V and 3 bases from J; junction bases left unmatched: 14. Germline loops: CDR1 SGDLS, CDR2 YYNGEE. CDR3 in DNA: TGTGCCAGCAGCTCCCCTCGTGTCGGGACAGGAGACACCGGGGAGCTGTTTTTT. It encodes CASSSPRVGTGDTGELFF. Full variable domain (missing parts from reference TRBV9 and TRBJ2-2): DSGVTQTPKHLITATGQRVTLRCSPRSGDLSVYWYQQSLDQGLQFLIQYYNGEERAKGNILERFSAQQFPDLHSELNLSSLELGDSALYFCASSSPRVGTGDTGELFFGEGSRLTVL.

The CDR3 region has the DNA TGTGCCAGCAGTTCCTTTAGCGGGAGCGGCACAGATACGCAGTATTTT. It encodes CASSSFSGSGTDTQYF. The chain combines TRBV27 with TRBJ2-3; the match to TRBD2 covers 9 bases. Trimming at V came to 4 bases and at J to 1 base, leaving 6 bases not matched to a gene. Germline CDR1 is MNHEY and CDR2 is SMNVEV (reference sequence). This CDR3 has 16 residues.

This chain joins TRBV19 and TRBJ1-5; no clear D gene. This CDR3 has 13 residues. Germline V gives CDR1 LNHDA, CDR2 SQIVND (reference sequence). Between the trimmed V and J ends, which lost 10 bases and 3 bases, there was a span of 13 bases. The CDR3 here is CATGGRANQPQHF. The CDR3 bases are TGTGCCACCGGTGGGAGGGCCAATCAGCCCCAGCATTTT.

The chain links TRBV5-1 to TRBJ2-7; 9 bases fit TRBD2. V lost 1 base and J lost 4; bases outside the gene matches: 6. The germline V gene has CDR1 SGHRS and CDR2 YFSETQ. CDR3 size: 15 residues. The CDR3 spells CASSLFSGSAYEQYF. The DNA for the CDR3 is TGCGCCAGCAGCTTGTTTAGCGGGAGCGCATACGAGCAGTACTTC.

This chain connects TRBV7-9 to TRBJ2-5, with 7 bases matching TRBD1. The length of the CDR3 is 13 residues. The germline CDR1 and CDR2 sequences are SEHNR and FQNEAQ (reference sequence). Trimming at V came to 3 bases and at J to 9 bases, leaving 7 bases not matched to a gene. Here the CDR3 reads CASSFQGVEAQYF. CDR3 in DNA: TGTGCCAGCAGCTTCCAGGGGGTTGAGGCCCAGTACTTC.

J is TRBJ1-3 and V is TRBV10-3; weak D call: TRBD1 (5 bases). This CDR3 spans 13 amino acids. V lost 10 bases and J lost 3, with 13 bases in between. Germline values: CDR1 ENHRY, CDR2 SYGVKD. CDR3 loop: CASGTDYGNTIYF. Here the CDR3 DNA reads TGTGCCAGCGGGACTGATTATGGAAACACCATATATTTT.

V gene TRBV11-3 combines with J gene TRBJ2-6, with D uncertain. This CDR3 contains 14 residues. CDR1 is SGHNT and CDR2 is YENEEA in the germline V gene. The germline V and J ends were trimmed by 5 bases and 1 base, with 6 bases remaining between them. The CDR3: CASSRESGANVLTF. The CDR3 nucleotides read TGTGCCAGCAGCAGAGAGTCTGGGGCCAACGTCCTGACTTTC.

The chain recombines TRBV28 with TRBJ1-2; D not resolved. There are 11 residues in the CDR3. Germline assignment: CDR1 MDHEN and CDR2 SYDVKM. V dropped 5 bases and J dropped 7 bases, with 8 bases sitting between them. The CDR3 is CASSTTAGYTF. DNA for the CDR3: TGTGCCAGCAGTACTACGGCTGGCTACACCTTC.

This clone was picked up a small number of times. The V call is TRBV5-1, the J call TRBJ1-1; possible D gene TRBD1, 5 bases. The CDR3 loop spans 15 amino acids. Germline lookup yields CDR1 SGHRS and CDR2 YFSETQ. Deletions cut 1 base from V and 1 base from J, with 11 bases between. The CDR3 bases are TGCGCCAGCAGCTTGCTAGGGGCAGCGAACACTGAAGCTTTCTTT. Translated, it gives CASSLLGAANTEAFF.

The rearrangement uses TRBV2 and TRBJ2-5, with TRBD2 matching over 9 bases. V lost 6 bases to trimming and J lost 5 bases; unmatched junction nucleotides: 7. Germline values: CDR1 SNHLY, CDR2 FYNNEI. The CDR3 length is 14 residues. This CDR3 reads CASSASGMRETQYF. For the CDR3, the DNA is TGTGCCAGCAGCGCTAGCGGGATGAGGGAGACCCAGTACTTC.

Note on this clone: The same CDR3 is also encoded by other DNA sequences in this sample. This sequence joins TRBV5-1 and TRBJ2-2; D possibly corresponds to TRBD2 (5 bases). The CDR3 has 15 amino acids. V lost 0 bases to trimming and J lost 1 base, with 7 bases between them. The germline gives CDR1 SGHRS, CDR2 YFSETQ. The CDR3 loop is CASSLVAGNTGELFF. The CDR3 region has the DNA TGCGCCAGCAGCTTGGTGGCGGGGAACACCGGGGAGCTGTTTTTT.

The CDR3 reads CASSSGTSGIYNEQFF. CDR3 in DNA: TGCGCCAGCAGCTCCGGGACTAGCGGTATATACAATGAGCAGTTCTTC. The chain employs TRBV10-1 and TRBJ2-1; TRBD2 matches at 11 bases. The CDR3 is 16 amino acids. The ends lost 6 bases at V and 4 bases at J; junction bases unmatched: 8. Germline loops: CDR1 WNHNN, CDR2 SYGVQD (reference sequence).

This chain uses TRBV30 with TRBJ1-4, with 12 bases lining up with TRBD1. The germline gives CDR1 GTSNPN, CDR2 SVGIG (reference sequence). The CDR3 totals 16 residues. The V gene end was trimmed by 5 bases and the J gene end by 8 bases; junction bases not matched to a gene: 12. The CDR3 loop reads CAWRILGTGGTEKLFF. The DNA of the CDR3 is TGTGCCTGGCGAATTTTGGGGACAGGGGGCACGGAAAAACTGTTTTTT.

The V call is TRBV11-2, the J call TRBJ2-2, with 7 bases that match TRBD1. The J segment lost 7 bases and the V segment lost 5 bases, leaving 4 bases of the junction unmatched. Germline V gives CDR1 SGHAT, CDR2 FQNNGV. The CDR3 has 13 residues. CDR3 sequence: CASSANRGGELFF. CDR3 bases: TGTGCCAGCAGCGCCAACAGGGGCGGGGAGCTGTTTTTT.

As DNA, the CDR3 is TGTGCCAGCAGGCGGGAGGGGGGGCGCGGAGAGACCCAGTACTTC. It encodes CASRREGGRGETQYF. The gene calls are TRBV2 and TRBJ2-5; 9 bases line up with TRBD2. The CDR3 extends over 15 amino acids. Trimming removed 6 bases from V and 4 bases from J; junction bases left unmatched: 9. Germline V CDR1 and CDR2: SNHLY, FYNNEI.

The CDR3: CASSDGLAGGIYNEQFF. CDR3 nucleotide sequence: TGTGCCAGTAGTGACGGACTAGCGGGAGGTATCTATAATGAGCAGTTCTTC. This chain connects TRBV19 to TRBJ2-1, with TRBD2 matching over 14 bases. The junction had 10 bases not matched to a gene; V was cut back by 5 bases and J by 7 bases. Germline V lookup: CDR1 LNHDA, CDR2 SQIVND (reference sequence). The CDR3 is made up of 17 amino acids.

This chain connects TRBV19 to TRBJ1-3, with D possibly matching TRBD1 (5 bases). The germline V and J ends were trimmed by 10 bases and 11 bases, with 33 bases remaining between them. Germline-derived CDR1 and CDR2 are LNHDA and SQIVND (reference sequence). The CDR3 has 17 residues. CDR3 region: CATGPGTGGALETPIYF. The CDR3 DNA sequence: TGTGCCACCGGACCCGGAACAGGCGGAGCTCTGGAAACACCCATATATTTT.